This T cell receptor beta chain was captured in a study of neurological immune-mediated disorders. 5'RACE with 10-nucleotide random UMIs generated the cDNA. Via MiXCR, TCRdb re-called the 5' RACE reads, giving one row per CDR3 protein. The sample has more than 50,000 distinct CDR3 sequences; about 24% are singletons. Time point noted: technical triplicate 2. Many counts were recorded for this clonotype. CDR1 is KGHDR and CDR2 is SFDVKD in the germline V gene. The CDR3 totals 17 residues. Trimming shortened V by 6 bases and J by 0 bases, and 18 bases separated the two germline ends. The rearrangement links TRBV24-1 to TRBJ2-3; a possible D gene is TRBD1 (5 bases). The clonotype originates from a man in his sixties with HTLV-1-associated myelopathy (HAM/TSP). The sequencing input was PBMCs. The CDR3 loop reads CATSWGQGLSSTDTQYF. CDR3 sequence (DNA): TGTGCCACCAGTTGGGGCCAAGGCCTCTCTAGCACAGATACGCAGTATTTT.